Following are 27 T cell receptor beta chains from one sample sequenced in a study of T cells of healthy individuals. TCRdb used MiXCR to reprocess the 5' RACE reads, holding one entry per CDR3 protein. The sample records 40,000 to 60,000 distinct CDR3 sequences, approximately 14% being singletons. These receptors originate from a human donor in good health.

This clonotype occurred many times. V and J are TRBV10-3 and TRBJ1-1; D uncertain. Germline-derived CDR1 and CDR2 are ENHRY and SYGVKD. The CDR3 contains 13 residues. The V gene lost 7 bases and the J gene lost 5 bases, with 14 bases spanning the gap. CDR3 sequence: CAITDTRGTEAFF. The CDR3 bases are TGTGCCATCACCGATACGCGTGGGACTGAAGCTTTCTTT.

In its sample, this clonotype was seen many times. J is TRBJ1-2 and V is TRBV5-6, with 7 bases that match TRBD1. Per the germline V gene, CDR1 is SGHDT and CDR2 is YYEEEE. CDR3 length: 13 amino acids. J was trimmed by 6 bases and V by 0 bases; bases with no gene match: 2. Here the CDR3 reads CASSLGQGDGYTF. DNA of the CDR3: TGTGCCAGCAGCTTGGGACAGGGCGATGGCTACACCTTC. Combining the CDR3 with reference TRBV5-6 and TRBJ1-2 gives the whole variable domain DAGVTQSPTHLIKTRGQQVTLRCSPKSGHDTVSWYQQALGQGPQFIFQYYEEEERQRGNFPDRFSGHQFPNYSSELNVNALLLGDSALYLCASSLGQGDGYTFGSGTRLTVV.

J is TRBJ2-3 and V is TRBV24-1, with TRBD2 as a possible D gene (6 bases). This CDR3 region has 14 residues. Between the trimmed V and J ends, which lost 5 bases and 4 bases, there was a span of 12 bases. In germline, CDR1 is KGHDR, CDR2 SFDVKD. In nucleotides, the CDR3 is TGTGCCACCAGTGTGCCGGGAGCGTCAGATACGCAGTATTTT. This translates into CATSVPGASDTQYF.

This clonotype was counted between two and nine times. V and J are TRBV12-3 or TRBV12-4 and TRBJ2-3, with TRBD2 matching over 7 bases. After removal of 3 bases from V and 3 bases from J, the junction contained 3 bases not matched to a gene. This CDR3 is built from 14 residues. The CDR3 region has the DNA TGTGCCAGCAGTTTTGGGGGAGGGACAGATACGCAGTATTTT. Its translation is CASSFGGGTDTQYF.

The table lists this clonotype with a few counts. The V and J genes are TRBV20-1 and TRBJ2-7, with 7 bases lining up with TRBD2. CDR3 length: 14 residues. The germline gives CDR1 DFQATT, CDR2 SNEGSKA (reference sequence). The CDR3 sequence is CSVPGGRGGYEQYF. Written as DNA, the CDR3 is TGCAGCGTCCCTGGGGGGAGGGGAGGGTACGAGCAGTACTTC.

V usage is TRBV7-2 and J usage is TRBJ2-3; 8 bases are a match to TRBD1. The CDR3 sequence is 18 residues long. After removal of 2 bases from V and 2 bases from J, the junction contained 12 bases not matched to a gene. Germline CDR1 and CDR2: SGHTA and FQGNSA. CDR3 in DNA: TGTGCCAGCAGCTTATGGGGCGGGGCAGGGGGCGTCACAGATACGCAGTATTTT. Its translation is CASSLWGGAGGVTDTQYF.

This clonotype was observed at least ten times. The rearrangement links TRBV7-2 to TRBJ1-6; TRBD1 aligns across 7 bases. The CDR3 is 13 amino acids. The V gene's germline CDR1 is SGHTA and CDR2 FQGNSA. V dropped 2 bases and J dropped 9; count of bases not matched to a gene: 1. The CDR3 region is CASSLTGASPLHF. In DNA, the CDR3 is TGTGCCAGCAGCTTAACAGGGGCTTCACCCCTCCACTTT.

The gene calls are TRBV20-1 and TRBJ2-5; D possibly corresponds to TRBD1 (5 bases). V lost 1 base, J lost 4 bases, and 10 bases lay in between. This CDR3 region has 13 residues. Germline CDR1 DFQATT, CDR2 SNEGSKA (reference sequence). The CDR3 region has the DNA TGCAGTGCTAGAGGGTCCCAGGGAGAGACCCAGTACTTC. Encoded protein: CSARGSQGETQYF.

This chain uses TRBV9 with TRBJ2-5, with TRBD1 matching 7 bases. This CDR3 is built from 15 residues. Per germline, CDR1 SGDLS and CDR2 YYNGEE. The ends lost 0 bases at V and 2 bases at J; junction bases unmatched: 4. The chain's CDR3 is CASSVAGTVQETQYF. The CDR3 coding sequence is TGTGCCAGCAGCGTAGCCGGGACAGTACAAGAGACCCAGTACTTC.

This clonotype was counted only a few times. The V gene is TRBV5-1, the J gene TRBJ1-1; 7 bases map to TRBD1. Germline assignment: CDR1 SGHRS and CDR2 YFSETQ. V trimming: 0 bases; J trimming: 4 bases; junction bases outside the gene matches: 3. The CDR3 is 14 residues long. Here the CDR3 reads CASSLVAGGTEAFF. The CDR3 nucleotides are TGCGCCAGCAGCTTGGTGGCAGGGGGCACTGAAGCTTTCTTT.

This clonotype was counted ten times or more. This chain uses TRBV5-1 with TRBJ2-7, with a weak D call TRBD2 (6 bases). Germline loops: CDR1 SGHRS, CDR2 YFSETQ. V was trimmed by 3 bases and J by 5 bases, leaving 6 bases between them. The CDR3 is 11 amino acids. The CDR3 nucleotides read TGCGCCAGCAGCTGGAGGGACGAGCAGTACTTC. It codes for CASSWRDEQYF.

This chain joins TRBV6-5 and TRBJ2-7, with a possible D match to TRBD2 (7 bases). The V and J ends lost 5 bases and 6 bases respectively, with 17 bases between them. The CDR3 has 14 residues. CDR1 is MNHEY and CDR2 is SVGAGI in the germline V gene. CDR3 sequence (DNA): TGTGCCAGCAGTCCCAGGGGAGGGAGTACCGAGCAGTACTTC. It is translated as CASSPRGGSTEQYF.

This clonotype came up many times. V is TRBV12-3 or TRBV12-4 and J is TRBJ2-5, with D perhaps TRBD2 (5 bases). The CDR3 spans 15 residues. The V and J ends lost 6 bases and 1 base respectively, with 15 bases between them. The CDR3 DNA reads as TGTGCCAGCAGCCCTACTAGTTTCCTCCAAGAGACCCAGTACTTC. Encoded protein: CASSPTSFLQETQYF.

This clonotype was seen at least ten times. The chain recombines TRBV6-5 with TRBJ1-2; 7 bases map to TRBD1. Germline trimming cut 6 bases from V and 0 bases from J; bases unmatched to any gene: 10. The CDR3 sequence is 16 residues long. Germline CDR1 MNHEY, CDR2 SVGAGI. The CDR3 loop reads CASRRDRVEANYGYTF. Here the CDR3 DNA reads TGTGCCAGCAGGCGGGACAGAGTAGAAGCTAACTATGGCTACACCTTC.

The chain uses TRBV5-1 and TRBJ1-1; D unresolved. Germline V gene data show CDR1 as SGHRS and CDR2 as YFSETQ. V was trimmed by 4 bases and J by 7 bases, leaving 17 bases between them. The CDR3 has 14 amino acids. In DNA, the CDR3 is TGCGCCAGCAGCCCCTTGGTGGCACGGAGTGAAGCTTTCTTT. It encodes CASSPLVARSEAFF.

This clonotype was seen only a few times. The chain employs TRBV24-1 and TRBJ2-1; 7 nucleotides line up with TRBD1. The ends lost 9 bases at V and 7 bases at J; junction bases unmatched: 8. This CDR3 spans 13 amino acids. The germline CDR1 and CDR2 sequences are KGHDR and SFDVKD. This CDR3 reads CATGQAGVNEQFF. The CDR3 DNA follows: TGTGCCACCGGACAGGCAGGGGTTAATGAGCAGTTCTTC.

This chain links TRBV3-1 with TRBJ1-2, with unresolved D. The CDR3 length is 13 residues. CDR1 and CDR2 (germline): LGHDT, YNNKEL (reference sequence). Trimming cost V 1 base and J 8 bases, with 11 bases left between them. The CDR3 protein is CASSQVWRHGYTF. CDR3 coding DNA: TGTGCCAGCAGCCAAGTATGGAGGCACGGCTACACCTTC.

This clonotype was found a few times. This rearrangement joins TRBV24-1 to TRBJ2-5; 9 positions match TRBD1. This CDR3 spans 15 amino acids. Germline CDR1 KGHDR, CDR2 SFDVKD. V lost 4 bases, J lost 5 bases, and 7 bases stayed unmatched. CDR3 sequence reads: CATSEPDRGSETQYF. In nucleotides, the CDR3 is TGTGCCACCAGTGAGCCCGACAGGGGGAGCGAGACCCAGTACTTC.

This clonotype has a count of ten or more. The chain employs TRBV10-3 and TRBJ1-1; no reliable D call. Trimming cost V 2 bases and J 6 bases, with 10 bases left between them. The CDR3 runs to 13 residues. The germline gives CDR1 ENHRY, CDR2 SYGVKD. The CDR3 nucleotides are TGTGCCATCAGTGAGATATCGAGGTCTGAAGCTTTCTTT. It yields the protein CAISEISRSEAFF.

This clonotype appeared a few times. A much larger clonotype is one base distant, so this may be a read error. The CDR3: CASSFIPGQGIQPQNF. CDR3 coding DNA: TGTGCCAGCAGTTTCATACCGGGACAGGGGATTCAGCCCCAGAATTTT. The rearrangement joins TRBV12-3 or TRBV12-4 to TRBJ1-5; TRBD1 aligns across 10 bases. CDR3 size: 16 residues.

This clonotype was seen ten or more times. The CDR3 region is CAWTRGMNTEAFF. DNA of the CDR3: TGTGCCTGGACCCGGGGGATGAACACTGAAGCTTTCTTT. The rearrangement uses TRBV30 and TRBJ1-1; possibly TRBD1 for D (5 bases). The CDR3 runs 13 residues. V was clipped by 4 bases and J by 0 bases, with 9 bases between them. Germline V gene sequence: CDR1 GTSNPN, CDR2 SVGIG (reference sequence).

This clonotype was observed a handful of times. This chain's CDR3 is CASSLTRGGGQPQHF. CDR3 DNA: TGTGCCAGCAGCTTGACCCGCGGGGGGGGTCAGCCCCAGCATTTT. This rearrangement joins TRBV7-2 to TRBJ1-5, with D maybe TRBD1 (5 bases). The CDR3 loop spans 15 amino acids. The V gene's germline CDR1 is SGHTA and CDR2 FQGNSA. V lost 3 bases and J lost 6, with 15 bases in between.

This rearrangement joins TRBV15 to TRBJ2-7, with 9 bases aligning to TRBD1. The length of the CDR3 is 18 residues. The V gene end was trimmed by 1 base and the J gene end by 2 bases; junction bases not matched to a gene: 12. CDR1 and CDR2 from the germline V gene are LNHNV and YYDKDF (reference sequence). CDR3 region: CATSRVPRDRGDTYEQYF. CDR3 in DNA: TGTGCCACCAGCAGAGTTCCACGAGACAGGGGGGATACCTACGAGCAGTACTTC.

On this clonotype itself: One end of the junction fails to match germline, which may point to a read error. The rearrangement uses TRBV6-2 or TRBV6-3 and TRBJ2-5; D is unresolved. CDR3 length: 15 amino acids. From germline, CDR1 is MNHEY and CDR2 SVGEGT. CDR3 in DNA: TGTGCCAGCACTTACCTAGGGCACAGCCCAGAGACCCAGTACTTC. Protein product: CASTYLGHSPETQYF.

The sample holds a few counts of this clonotype. The chain couples TRBV25-1 to TRBJ1-1, with D possibly matching TRBD1 (6 bases). The germline V gene encodes CDR1 MGHDK and CDR2 SYGVNS. With 8 bases removed from V and 9 bases from J, the gap between germline ends came to 16 bases. CDR3 length: 12 amino acids. Here the CDR3 reads CASSEGQGKAFF. The DNA of the CDR3 is TGTGCCAGCTCTGAGGGGCAGGGGAAAGCTTTCTTT.

Notes on this clonotype: A much bigger clone sits one base away, suggesting this may be a read error. The genes are TRBV10-3 and TRBJ2-5; no definite D call. Germline assignment: CDR1 ENHRY and CDR2 SYGVKD. Trimming took off 4 bases at V and 4 bases at J, with 13 bases between the two ends. CDR3 length: 14 amino acids. This CDR3 reads CAISGSGSRETQYF. CDR3 sequence (DNA): TGTGCCATCAGTGGGTCAGGCAGTCGAGAGACCCAGTACTTC.

This clonotype was recorded at least ten times. The chain couples TRBV5-1 to TRBJ2-3; D may match TRBD1 or TRBD2 (5 bases each). The CDR3 spans 14 residues. Deletions cut 3 bases from V and 6 bases from J, with 14 bases between. In germline, CDR1 is SGHRS, CDR2 YFSETQ. CDR3 coding DNA: TGCGCCAGCAGCTCCGGGACCCCCCAGGATACGCAGTATTTT. It encodes CASSSGTPQDTQYF.